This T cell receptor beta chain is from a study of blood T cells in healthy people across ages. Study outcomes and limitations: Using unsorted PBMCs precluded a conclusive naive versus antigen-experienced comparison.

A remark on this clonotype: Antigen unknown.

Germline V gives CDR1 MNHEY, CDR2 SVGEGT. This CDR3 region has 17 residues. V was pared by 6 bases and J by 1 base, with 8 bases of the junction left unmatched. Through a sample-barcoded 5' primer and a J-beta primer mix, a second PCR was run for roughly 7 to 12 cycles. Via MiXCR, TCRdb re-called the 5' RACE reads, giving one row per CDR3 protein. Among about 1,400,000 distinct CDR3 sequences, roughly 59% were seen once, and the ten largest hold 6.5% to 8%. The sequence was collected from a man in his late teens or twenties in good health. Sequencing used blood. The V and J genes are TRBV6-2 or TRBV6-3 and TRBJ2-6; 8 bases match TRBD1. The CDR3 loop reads CASSRDGQGSGANVLTF. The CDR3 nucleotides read TGTGCCAGCAGCCGCGATGGACAGGGTTCTGGGGCCAACGTCCTGACTTTC.